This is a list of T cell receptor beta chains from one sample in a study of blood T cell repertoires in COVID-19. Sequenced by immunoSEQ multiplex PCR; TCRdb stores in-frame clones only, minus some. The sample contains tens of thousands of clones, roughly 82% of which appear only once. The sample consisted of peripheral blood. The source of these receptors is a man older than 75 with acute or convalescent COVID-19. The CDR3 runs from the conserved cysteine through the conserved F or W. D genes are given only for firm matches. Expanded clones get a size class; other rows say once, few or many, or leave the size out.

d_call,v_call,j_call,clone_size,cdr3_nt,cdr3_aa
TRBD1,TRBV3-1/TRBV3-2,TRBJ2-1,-,TGTGCCAGCAGCCAATCGGGACAGGGGGTCAATGAGCAGTTCTTC,CASSQSGQGVNEQFF
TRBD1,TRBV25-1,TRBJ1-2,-,TGTGCCAGCGCCGACAGGGGTCGGAATAGAAATGGCTACACCTTC,CASADRGRNRNGYTF
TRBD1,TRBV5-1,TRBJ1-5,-,TGCGCCAGCAGCTTGGGGGACAGGGAGGGTCAGCCCCAGCATTTT,CASSLGDREGQPQHF
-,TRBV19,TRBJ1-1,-,TGTGCCAGTAACGCCCGCGGACAGCCTCAGAACACTGAAGCTTTCTTT,CASNARGQPQNTEAFF
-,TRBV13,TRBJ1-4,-,TGTGCCAGCACCTCCTTAGGCTCATACCTCGGGGAAAAACTGTTTTTT,CASTSLGSYLGEKLFF
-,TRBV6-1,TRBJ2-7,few,TGTGCCAGCAGTGAAGCTTGGACACTTCCCTACGAGCAGTACTTC,CASSEAWTLPYEQYF
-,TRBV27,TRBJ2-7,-,TGTGCCAGCAAATCTACCTACGAGCAGTACTTC,CASKSTYEQYF
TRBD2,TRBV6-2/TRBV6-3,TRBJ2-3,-,TGTGCCAGCAGTTTCAGCTGGCGGGGGGGAGGGGATACGCAGTATTTT,CASSFSWRGGGDTQYF
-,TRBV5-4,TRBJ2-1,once,TGTGCCAGCAGCCAAGGGGGGGCCGTGAATGAGCAGTTCTTC,CASSQGGAVNEQFF
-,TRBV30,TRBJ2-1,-,TGTGCCTGGAGTAATGGGGAGTACAATGAGCAGTTCTTC,CAWSNGEYNEQFF
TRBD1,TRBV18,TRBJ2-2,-,TGTGCCAGCTCTACGTCAGGGGGCAGAAACACCGGGGAGCTGTTTTTT,CASSTSGGRNTGELFF
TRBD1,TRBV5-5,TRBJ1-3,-,TGTGCCAGCAGCCCCGGACAGGGGGCTTTTCCTGGAAACACCATATATTTT,CASSPGQGAFPGNTIYF
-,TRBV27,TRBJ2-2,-,TGTGCCAGCAGTTCGCCCGGTACAGCCGTGAACACCGGGGAGCTGTTTTTT,CASSSPGTAVNTGELFF
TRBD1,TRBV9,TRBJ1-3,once,TGTGCCAGCAGCGTCCGGGACAGGGTAGGAAACACCATATATTTT,CASSVRDRVGNTIYF
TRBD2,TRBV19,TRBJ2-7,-,TGTGCCACCGCGGTCGCTAGCGGGGGGAGGGAGCAGTACTTC,CATAVASGGREQYF
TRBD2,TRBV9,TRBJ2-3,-,TGTGCCAGCAGCGAAATAGCGGGCTCCACAGATACGCAGTATTTT,CASSEIAGSTDTQYF
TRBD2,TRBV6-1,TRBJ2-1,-,TGTGCCAGCAGTGAAATTCACGGGCTAGCGGGGGCCTCCTACAATGAGCAGTTCTTC,CASSEIHGLAGASYNEQFF
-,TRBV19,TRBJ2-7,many,TGTGCCAGTAGTCGGACAGTATCCTACGAGCAGTACTTC,CASSRTVSYEQYF
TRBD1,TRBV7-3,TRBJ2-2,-,TGTGCCAGCAGCCAATACAGGGGAAACACCGGGGAGCTGTTTTTT,CASSQYRGNTGELFF
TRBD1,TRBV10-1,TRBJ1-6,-,TGCGCCAGCAGCCCGGGACAGACCAAATCCCCCCTCCACTTT,CASSPGQTKSPLHF
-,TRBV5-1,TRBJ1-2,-,TGCGCCAGCAGCGAGGCTTCAGCTAACTATGGCTACACCTTC,CASSEASANYGYTF
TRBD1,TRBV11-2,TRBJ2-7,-,TGTGCCAGCAGCCGAAGGGGGCCGGGCGAGCAGTACTTC,CASSRRGPGEQYF
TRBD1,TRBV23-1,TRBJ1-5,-,TGCGCCAGCAGTCAAGGGACAGGCCTTAGCAATCAGCCCCAGCATTTT,CASSQGTGLSNQPQHF